The 14 T cell receptor delta chains in this list originate from one sample, sequenced in a study of gamma-delta T cells after stem cell transplantation. TCRdb used CATT to re-call clones from the RT-PCR reads. The sample consists of under 850 delta-chain clones, 1.1% of them appearing once. The sequencing sample was made of gamma-delta T cells. Source of these receptors: a human donor. It is not recorded whose cells these are; they may come from a transplant donor.

Only a few counts were recorded for this clone. Since a far larger clone is one base different, this is likely a read error. This specimen includes other DNA sequences encoding the same CDR3. V is TRDV2 and J is TRDJ1, with TRDD3 matching 13 bases. The trim removed 4 bases at V and 1 base at J, leaving 14 bases unmatched. Germline values: CDR1 GEAIGNYY, CDR2 EKD. The CDR3 sequence is 19 residues long. Written as DNA, the CDR3 is TGTGCCTGTGATACCTTACTGGGGGATACGCCTACGGGCACCGATAAACTCATCTTT. Translating gives CACDTLLGDTPTGTDKLIF.

On this clone itself: A far larger clone is just one base off, so this is likely a read error. Other nucleotide sequences from this sample produce the same CDR3. The chain joins TRDV2 to TRDJ1, with 13 bases identical to TRDD3. Germline CDR1 GEAIGNYY, CDR2 EKD. The CDR3 has 20 amino acids. Unmatched junction bases numbered 19, after V lost 7 bases and J lost 0 bases. CDR3: CACDAVLGDTQNHHTDKLIF. DNA of the CDR3: TGTGCCTGCGACGCCGTACTGGGGGATACGCAAAATCACCACACCGATAAACTCATCTTT.

A word on this clone: TCRdb's listed protein matches a much larger clone and diverges from this DNA's translation at residue 13, likely through a read error; the protein shown comes from the DNA. CDR3 region: CACDPVGDTTHTGKLIF. The CDR3 nucleotides read TGTGCCTGTGACCCCGTGGGGGATACGACCCATACCGGTAAACTCATCTTT. The V call is TRDV2, the J call TRDJ1, with 11 bases that match TRDD3. The CDR3 has 17 residues. In germline, CDR1 is GEAIGNYY, CDR2 EKD.

The table lists this clone with a few counts. The protein TCRdb lists belongs to a much larger clone and differs from this DNA's translation at residue 4, which points to a read error; the protein shown is made from the DNA. The chain recombines TRDV1 with TRDJ1; TRDD3 aligns across 9 bases. CDR1 is TSWWSYY, CDR2 QGS, per germline. Unmatched junction bases numbered 15, after V lost 5 bases and J lost 2 bases. CDR3 length equals 18 residues. DNA for the CDR3: TGTGCTCTTGGGATTCCTACTGGGGGAAGGGGTGGTACCGATAAACTCATCTTT. Translation gives CALGIPTGGRGGTDKLIF.

About this clone: TCRdb's protein for this DNA is that of a much larger clone and differs from the translation at residue 3, likely a read error; the protein shown is the DNA translation. V and J are TRDV2 and TRDJ1; possible D gene TRDD1, 5 bases. Germline loops: CDR1 GEAIGNYY, CDR2 EKD. V lost 9 bases, J lost 1 base, and 20 bases lay in between. CDR3 length: 15 residues. The CDR3 sequence is CARVPLEKFTDKLIF. CDR3 sequence (DNA): TGTGCCCGTGTCCCTCTGGAGAAATTCACCGATAAACTCATCTTT.

This clone was seen a few times. The genes are TRDV1 and TRDJ1; the D gene is possibly TRDD3 (6 bases). The V end was cut by 0 bases, the J end by 1 base, with 27 bases between. There are 21 residues in the CDR3. In germline, CDR1 is TSWWSYY, CDR2 QGS. This chain's CDR3 is CALGELRAYWDSPRGTDKLIF. The CDR3 DNA is TGTGCTCTTGGGGAACTGAGGGCCTACTGGGATTCTCCGAGGGGCACCGATAAACTCATCTTT.

On this clone itself: This likely stems from a read error, as it lies one base from a far larger clone. The sample holds other DNA sequences that translate to the same CDR3. This chain joins TRDV1 and TRDJ1, with a possible D match to TRDD3 (6 bases). The V gene lost 3 bases and the J gene lost 2 bases, with 22 bases spanning the gap. The CDR3 runs to 18 residues. CDR1 is TSWWSYY, CDR2 QGS, per germline. This CDR3 is CALGEMSPWGPGTDKLIF. In DNA, the CDR3 is TGTGCTCTTGGGGAGATGTCGCCTTGGGGGCCTGGGACCGATAAACTCATCTTT.

This clone came up a few times. TCRdb's listed protein matches a much larger clone and diverges from this DNA's translation at residue 8, likely through a read error; the protein shown comes from the DNA. The V gene is TRDV2, the J gene TRDJ1; D remains unclear. This CDR3 has 18 residues. Germline-derived CDR1 and CDR2 are GEAIGNYY and EKD. Trimming left V 3 bases short and J 0 bases short, with 22 bases between. The CDR3 reads CACDPVTEGLEYTDKLIF. CDR3 sequence (DNA): TGTGCCTGTGACCCCGTTACTGAGGGTCTGGAGTACACCGATAAACTCATCTTT.

This clone showed up just a few times. The protein held in TCRdb is that of a much larger clone and does not match this DNA's translation at residue 4, likely because of a read error; the protein shown is translated from the DNA. The chain has TRDV2 and TRDJ2; 9 bases match TRDD3. Trimming at V came to 5 bases and at J to 0 bases, leaving 9 bases not matched to a gene. Germline CDR1 reads GEAIGNYY; CDR2 reads EKD. CDR3 length: 17 amino acids. The CDR3 DNA reads as TGTGCCTGTGGCGCCTACTGGGGGACAGCTTTGACAGCACAACTCTTCTTT. Translated, it gives CACGAYWGTALTAQLFF.

This clone was found a few times. A read error likely explains this, since a far larger clone differs by one base. Other DNA sequences of this sample code for an identical CDR3. This sequence joins TRDV2 and TRDJ1; a possible D gene is TRDD3 (6 bases). The germline V gene has CDR1 GEAIGNYY and CDR2 EKD. CDR3 length equals 14 residues. V lost 3 bases to trimming and J lost 1 base, with 11 bases between them. The CDR3 bases are TGTGCCTGTGACGGGCTGGGGTTCACCGATAAACTCATCTTT. It yields the protein CACDGLGFTDKLIF.

By proportion, this clone is medium-sized. A far bigger clonotype differs at one base, so this is likely a read error. This chain uses TRDV1 with TRDJ1; TRDD3 agrees at 7 bases. There are 24 residues in the CDR3. After removal of 4 bases from V and 0 bases from J, the junction contained 32 bases not matched to a gene. The germline gives CDR1 TSWWSYY, CDR2 QGS. CDR3 residues: CALGGDGLPLIWGVLGPYTDKLIF. The DNA of the CDR3 is TGTGCTCTTGGGGGAGACGGCCTCCCTCTGATCTGGGGGGTACTTGGGCCTTACACCGATAAACTCATCTTT.

The gene calls are TRDV2 and TRDJ2, with 7 bases identical to TRDD3. Trimming removed 3 bases from V and 0 bases from J; junction bases left unmatched: 12. CDR3 size: 18 residues. CDR1 is GEAIGNYY, CDR2 EKD, per germline. The CDR3 protein is CACDRLGATPSLTAQLFF. CDR3 bases: TGTGCCTGTGACCGCCTGGGGGCCACCCCCTCTTTGACAGCACAACTCTTCTTT.

By share, this clone counts as medium-sized (0.01 to 0.1%). This likely came from a read error, as a far larger clone is one base away. The chain combines TRDV3 with TRDJ3, with 11 bases aligning to TRDD3. Germline CDR1 reads TVYSNPD; CDR2 reads GDNSRS (reference sequence). The CDR3 loop spans 20 amino acids. CDR3 sequence: CAFTSCWGIPGSRDTRQMFF. CDR3 sequence (DNA): TGTGCCTTCACTTCTTGCTGGGGGATACCCGGCTCCCGGGACACCCGACAGATGTTTTTC.

Judged by abundance, this clone is large. This clone may be a read error of a much larger clone one base away. This CDR3 is also generated by other DNA sequences in the sample. V is TRDV2 and J is TRDJ1; TRDD3 matches 11 bases. CDR3 size: 17 residues. In germline, CDR1 is GEAIGNYY, CDR2 EKD. The trim removed 7 bases at V and 0 bases at J, leaving 12 bases unmatched. The DNA for the CDR3 is TGTGCCTGCGACCCCGTGGGGGATACGACCCACACCGATAAACTCATCTTT. Translation gives CACDPVGDTTHTDKLIF.